This T cell receptor (beta chain) is from a study of shared clonotypes between healthy human individuals. The study, taken as a whole, reports: The sole specimen, blood, was sampled, and tissue repertoires likely differ.

Every immunoSEQ plate was one replicate of a subset's evenly spread DNA. Authors' analysis steps: There were no quality scores in the junction-only immunoSEQ sequences, so filtering differed. The data were produced by immunoSEQ multiplex PCR, yet TCRdb's version contains in-frame clones alone and is incomplete. The V and J calls and the clone size are those of that table, but D and trimming were determined from the DNA. Among some 470,000 clones listed, 75% to 85% were seen once. CDR1 is SQVTM, CDR2 ANQGSEA, per germline. Trimming cost V 7 bases and J 1 base; bases outside gene matches: 9. This CDR3 has 15 amino acids. Regarding this clone: Its antigen is not known.

Sequenced input: PBMCs. The clonotype originates from a woman aged 40 to 50 in good health. Some clones in this sample may be carry-over from other donors' samples. V gene TRBV29-1 combines with J gene TRBJ2-1; TRBD2 matches at 8 bases. The CDR3 DNA sequence: TGCAGCGGGGGAGGGTCTAGCGGGTCCTACAATGAGCAGTTCTTC. This sequence encodes CSGGGSSGSYNEQFF.